This T cell receptor (beta chain) stems from a study of blood T cell repertoires in COVID-19. Study as a whole: PBMCs, B-cell-depleted T cells, or T cells were the source of the cDNA or gDNA that made up the material.

Patients in Seattle were enrolled during active infection, then followed longitudinally. The germline V gene encodes CDR1 ENHRY and CDR2 SYGVKD. There are 13 residues in the CDR3. V lost 6 bases to trimming and J lost 2 bases, with 10 bases between them. Authors' processing steps: Amplified reference gene primers provided the basis for estimating nucleated cell counts. Profiled with immunoSEQ multiplex PCR; TCRdb holds only in-frame clones, not every one. V, J and clone size are taken as reported in that table, and D and trimming were inferred from the DNA itself. Among about 50,000 clones listed, approximately 90% were seen once.

The TCR was taken from a woman of 80 years or more with COVID-19, enrolled during active disease. Sequencing was done on a sample of peripheral blood. The chain carries TRBV10-3 and TRBJ2-5; possible D gene TRBD2, 5 bases. The DNA of the CDR3 is TGTGCCATCAGGGACGGGATACAAGAGACCCAGTACTTC. Protein sequence: CAIRDGIQETQYF.